This entry concerns a single T cell receptor (beta chain). Its matching antigen is unknown. The data are from a study of cytomegalovirus exposure and HLA in healthy donors. This CDR3 spans 12 amino acids. The germline gives CDR1 MNHEY, CDR2 SVGAGI. The V end lost 2 bases, the J end lost 10 bases, and 11 bases lay between the germline ends. Study-level results: Evidence from a later analysis indicated that most CMV-associated TCR beta chains looked HLA-restricted.

The PCR employed 60 Vbeta primers together with 13 Jbeta primers. Sequencing was performed with immunoSEQ multiplex PCR; in TCRdb, only in-frame clones are kept and a portion is missing. The repertoire consists of 120,000 to 150,000 clones, with almost 85% occurring once and the leading ten covering approximately 5.7%. The TCR originated in a man aged 25 to 45 in good health and CMV-seropositive. The chain couples TRBV6-5 to TRBJ1-1; maybe TRBD1 (6 bases). Material: PBMCs. CDR3 sequence reads: CASSYTQGRAFF. As DNA, the CDR3 is TGTGCCAGCAGTTACACTCAGGGGAGAGCTTTCTTT.